The sequence of this T cell receptor beta chain was determined in a study of T cells in Graves' hyperthyroidism and ophthalmopathy. With respect to this clonotype: Its antigen is not identified.

An approximately 9.8 ml volume of fresh peripheral blood provided the PBMCs. Study-wide results and limits: Most expanded thyroid clonotypes above 0.001 also appeared in blood. Separation of ophthalmopathy from stable hyperthyroidism was achieved by a 13 V-J model.

Amplification targeted TCR beta CDR3 regions from RNA transcripts. HTBI primers were employed in a first-round RT-PCR of the TCR CDR3. TCRdb called the multiplex PCR reads again in MiXCR, with one record for every CDR3 protein. Altogether hundreds of thousands of distinct CDR3 sequences are present, 15% to 20% being singletons, with the ten largest covering approximately 3.8%. The CDR3 consists of 14 residues. Germline V gives CDR1 KGHSH, CDR2 LQKENI. After removal of 5 bases from V and 3 bases from J, the junction contained 4 bases not matched to a gene. Sequencing input: blood. The clonotype originates from a woman aged 30 to 39 with Graves' hyperthyroidism. The rearrangement links TRBV18 to TRBJ1-5, with 7 bases aligning to TRBD1. The CDR3 spells CASSATGNNQPQHF. Here the CDR3 DNA reads TGTGCCAGCTCAGCGACAGGGAACAATCAGCCCCAGCATTTT.